This TCR beta chain was observed in a study of blood T cell repertoires in COVID-19. Background on the study: Specimens from acute and convalescent COVID-19 originated in the United States, Italy and Spain. T cells, B-cell-depleted T cells, or PBMCs provided the cDNA or gDNA that served as material.

Authors' data handling: Amplification with reference gene primers provided the estimates of nucleated cell counts. Sequenced by immunoSEQ multiplex PCR; TCRdb stores in-frame clones only, minus some. V, J and clone size are taken as reported in that table, and D and trimming were inferred from the DNA itself. The sample lists approximately 100,000 clones; roughly nine tenths were seen once. The count of this clone is one. This CDR3 contains 17 residues. Germline V gene data show CDR1 as LGHNT and CDR2 as FRNRAP. Germline trimming cut 3 bases from V and 0 bases from J; bases unmatched to any gene: 11. Material: peripheral blood. The clonotype originates from a man between 65 and 80 years old with acute or convalescent COVID-19. The chain carries TRBV12-5 and TRBJ2-7; 7 nucleotides match TRBD1. As DNA, the CDR3 is TGTGCTAGTGGTTTTAACCGAAGGGACAGAGTCTCCTACGAGCAGTACGTC. Its translation: CASGFNRRDRVSYEQYV.